The 19 T cell receptor beta chains in this list originate from one sample, sequenced in a study of early T cells in non-severe SARS-CoV-2 infection. TCRdb reprocessed the 5' RACE reads with MiXCR, giving one entry per CDR3 protein. The table shows around 30,000 distinct CDR3 sequences, with approximately 5.1% occurring only once. The sample comprised whole blood. The source is an adult who was a healthcare worker with PCR-confirmed SARS-CoV-2 infection or an uninfected control (not recorded which).

This clonotype came up many times. The chain uses TRBV30 and TRBJ2-7; no reliable D call. The germline gives CDR1 GTSNPN, CDR2 SVGIG (reference sequence). The CDR3 spans 10 residues. Trimming took 0 bases from V and 5 from J, leaving 2 bases between them. CDR3 residues: CAWSVHEQYF. CDR3 nucleotides: TGTGCCTGGAGTGTCCACGAGCAGTACTTC.

This clonotype came up many times. The chain couples TRBV28 to TRBJ2-5; perhaps TRBD2 as D (6 bases). V was trimmed by 3 bases and J by 5 bases, leaving 10 bases between them. The CDR3 loop spans 13 amino acids. CDR1 and CDR2 (germline): MDHEN, SYDVKM. In nucleotides, the CDR3 is TGTGCCAGCAGTTTCGGGGGAGTTGAGACCCAGTACTTC. Translated, it gives CASSFGGVETQYF.

There are many counts of this clonotype. The chain carries TRBV12-3 or TRBV12-4 and TRBJ2-1; TRBD1 might be the D (6 bases). The CDR3 is 15 amino acids. The V gene lost 5 bases and the J gene lost 0 bases, with 11 bases spanning the gap. CDR3 DNA sequence: TGTGCCAGCAGTCGGGACACCCACTCCTACAATGAGCAGTTCTTC. This translates into CASSRDTHSYNEQFF.

In its sample, this clonotype was seen many times. The chain couples TRBV12-5 to TRBJ2-1; 8 bases align to TRBD2. The length of the CDR3 is 14 residues. V was pared by 3 bases and J by 2 bases, with 0 bases of the junction left unmatched. Germline values: CDR1 LGHNT, CDR2 FRNRAP. The CDR3 DNA sequence: TGTGCTAGTGGTTTTAGCGGGGCCTACAATGAGCAGTTCTTC. It encodes CASGFSGAYNEQFF.

This clonotype was recorded at least ten times. The V and J genes are TRBV19 and TRBJ1-1, with TRBD1 as a possible D gene (6 bases). V was shortened by 8 bases and J by 5 bases, with 18 bases between the two germline ends. In germline, CDR1 is LNHDA, CDR2 SQIVND (reference sequence). The CDR3 loop spans 14 amino acids. DNA of the CDR3: TGTGCCAGTTCCCTGGGGGGCTGGATGACTGAAGCTTTCTTT. This codes for CASSLGGWMTEAFF.

This clonotype was counted many times. This chain uses TRBV12-3 or TRBV12-4 with TRBJ2-5; TRBD2 is a possible D gene (6 bases). This CDR3 region has 14 residues. The V gene lost 2 bases and the J gene lost 3 bases, with 10 bases spanning the gap. For the CDR3, the DNA is TGTGCCAGCAGTTTAATGCGGGACGAAGAGACCCAGTACTTC. As protein: CASSLMRDEETQYF.

This clonotype was found many times. CDR3 nucleotides: TGTGCCAGCAGCCAGGCAGTAGATGGCTACACCTTC. It encodes CASSQAVDGYTF. The rearrangement joins TRBV3-1 to TRBJ1-2; D call uncertain. Trimming took off 3 bases at V and 6 bases at J, with 8 bases between the two ends. The germline V gene has CDR1 LGHDT and CDR2 YNNKEL (reference sequence). The CDR3 consists of 12 residues.

The chain uses TRBV20-1 and TRBJ2-7; D unclear. Deletions cut 3 bases from V and 3 bases from J, with 15 bases between. CDR3 length: 14 amino acids. Per germline, CDR1 DFQATT and CDR2 SNEGSKA (reference sequence). CDR3 DNA: TGCAGTGCTAGTCCGGGTGGGGTCTACTACGAGCAGTACTTC. This gives the protein CSASPGGVYYEQYF.

In its sample, this clonotype was seen a few times. The rearrangement links TRBV7-3 to TRBJ2-3; 16 nucleotides agree with TRBD2. V dropped 6 bases and J dropped 4; count of bases not matched to a gene: 10. The CDR3 has 18 residues. CDR1 is SGHTA and CDR2 is FQGTGA in the germline V gene. The CDR3 loop is CASRPGTSGRASADTQYF. The CDR3 bases are TGTGCCAGCAGACCCGGGACTAGCGGGAGGGCCTCGGCAGATACGCAGTATTTT.

This clonotype has ten or more counts. The chain carries TRBV12-3 or TRBV12-4 and TRBJ2-1, with D unresolved. The CDR3 covers 13 residues. Deletions cut 6 bases from V and 10 bases from J, with 16 bases between. The CDR3 region has the DNA TGTGCCAGCAGCTGGAATCCAGTCGGGGAGCAGTTCTTC. Its protein is CASSWNPVGEQFF.

This clonotype was counted many times. This chain joins TRBV12-3 or TRBV12-4 and TRBJ2-1, with 9 positions matching TRBD2. With 5 bases clipped from V and 4 bases from J, the junction kept 6 bases outside the gene matches. The CDR3 is made up of 15 amino acids. CDR3 nucleotides: TGTGCCAGCAGTGGGGGACTAGCTTATTACAATGAGCAGTTCTTC. Translated: CASSGGLAYYNEQFF.

Many counts were recorded for this clonotype. The chain uses TRBV2 and TRBJ2-3; 14 bases align to TRBD2. CDR3 length: 16 residues. V was clipped by 6 bases and J by 6 bases; unmatched bases: 8. The germline CDR1 and CDR2 sequences are SNHLY and FYNNEI. This CDR3 reads CASSGTSGGRGDTQYF. CDR3 bases: TGTGCCAGCAGCGGGACTAGCGGGGGCCGCGGGGATACGCAGTATTTT.

The table lists this clonotype with a few counts. The CDR3 is CASSEEPYGAYSGNTIYF. CDR3 DNA sequence: TGTGCCAGCAGTGAAGAACCCTACGGGGCTTACTCTGGAAACACCATATATTTT. V gene TRBV6-1 combines with J gene TRBJ1-3; D is perhaps TRBD1 (5 bases). Germline values: CDR1 MNHNS, CDR2 SASEGT. Trimming removed 1 base from V and 0 bases from J, with 16 bases in between. This CDR3 is built from 18 residues.

The V gene is TRBV19, the J gene TRBJ2-1, with D perhaps TRBD1 or TRBD2 (6 bases each). Germline V gene sequence: CDR1 LNHDA, CDR2 SQIVND (reference sequence). The CDR3 covers 14 residues. The V end lost 3 bases, the J end lost 13 bases, and 19 bases lay between the germline ends. CDR3 sequence reads: CASSMGSRGEPQFF. The CDR3, as DNA: TGTGCCAGTAGTATGGGTTCAAGGGGGGAACCACAGTTCTTC.

This clonotype was observed a handful of times. This chain joins TRBV4-3 and TRBJ2-5; D unclear. Germline CDR1 and CDR2: LGHNA and YSLEER. The CDR3 covers 13 residues. V was clipped by 3 bases and J by 1 base, with 6 bases between them. CDR3 sequence (DNA): TGCGCCAGCAGCCAGCCACCCCAAGAGACCCAGTACTTC. It encodes CASSQPPQETQYF.

This clonotype showed up many times. The J gene is TRBJ2-2, the V gene TRBV5-8; D call uncertain. CDR1 and CDR2 (germline): SGHTS, YDEGEE. The V gene lost 2 bases and the J gene lost 7 bases, with 6 bases spanning the gap. The CDR3 loop spans 12 amino acids. In DNA, the CDR3 is TGTGCCAGCAGCTTAGTTCACGGGGAGCTGTTTTTT. Protein sequence: CASSLVHGELFF.

This clonotype was observed many times. The rearrangement uses TRBV7-9 and TRBJ2-1; tentative D call: TRBD2 (6 bases). Germline V gene lookup returns CDR1 SEHNR and CDR2 FQNEAQ (reference sequence). V dropped 6 bases and J dropped 4 bases, with 13 bases sitting between them. This CDR3 contains 14 residues. CDR3 DNA: TGTGCCAGCAGTCAGACGGGAGCTTACAATGAGCAGTTCTTC. It yields the protein CASSQTGAYNEQFF.

The sample holds many counts of this clonotype. The V and J genes are TRBV7-2 and TRBJ2-3; no firm D call. Trimming took 4 bases from V and 1 from J, leaving 12 bases between them. CDR3 length: 15 amino acids. Germline loops: CDR1 SGHTA, CDR2 FQGNSA. The CDR3 loop is CASSSEGIGTDTQYF. CDR3 sequence (DNA): TGTGCCAGCAGCTCCGAAGGGATTGGCACAGATACGCAGTATTTT. The complete variable domain, with remaining parts taken from reference TRBV7-2 and TRBJ2-3, reads GAGVSQSPSNKVTEKGKDVELRCDPISGHTALYWYRQSLGQGLEFLIYFQGNSAPDKSGLPSDRFSAERTGGSVSTLTIQRTQQEDSAVYLCASSSEGIGTDTQYFGPGTRLTVL.

This clonotype showed up many times. The chain combines TRBV4-1 with TRBJ2-1; no clear D. This CDR3 is 16 amino acids long. The V end was cut by 0 bases, the J end by 3 bases, with 12 bases between. Germline V CDR1 and CDR2: MGHRA, YSYEKL. The DNA for the CDR3 is TGCGCCAGCAGCCAAGATATAGTAAATAGCTACAATGAGCAGTTCTTC. It encodes CASSQDIVNSYNEQFF.